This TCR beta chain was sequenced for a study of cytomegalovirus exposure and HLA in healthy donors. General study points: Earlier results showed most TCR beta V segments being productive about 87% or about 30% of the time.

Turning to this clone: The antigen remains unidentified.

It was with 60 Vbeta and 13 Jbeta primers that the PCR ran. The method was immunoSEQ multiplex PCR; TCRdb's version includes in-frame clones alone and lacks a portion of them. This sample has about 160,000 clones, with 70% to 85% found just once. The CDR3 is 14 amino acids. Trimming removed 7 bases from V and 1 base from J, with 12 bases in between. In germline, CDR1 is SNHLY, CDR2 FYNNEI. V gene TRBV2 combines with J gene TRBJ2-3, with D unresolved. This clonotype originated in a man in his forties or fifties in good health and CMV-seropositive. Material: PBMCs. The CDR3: CASNPALGTDTQYF. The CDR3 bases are TGTGCCAGCAATCCCGCCTTAGGCACAGATACGCAGTATTTT. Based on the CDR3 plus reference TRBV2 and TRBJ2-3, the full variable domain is EPEVTQTPSHQVTQMGQEVILRCVPISNHLYFYWYRQILGQKVEFLVSFYNNEISEKSEIFDDQFSVERPDGSNFTLKIRSTKLEDSAMYFCASNPALGTDTQYFGPGTRLTVL.